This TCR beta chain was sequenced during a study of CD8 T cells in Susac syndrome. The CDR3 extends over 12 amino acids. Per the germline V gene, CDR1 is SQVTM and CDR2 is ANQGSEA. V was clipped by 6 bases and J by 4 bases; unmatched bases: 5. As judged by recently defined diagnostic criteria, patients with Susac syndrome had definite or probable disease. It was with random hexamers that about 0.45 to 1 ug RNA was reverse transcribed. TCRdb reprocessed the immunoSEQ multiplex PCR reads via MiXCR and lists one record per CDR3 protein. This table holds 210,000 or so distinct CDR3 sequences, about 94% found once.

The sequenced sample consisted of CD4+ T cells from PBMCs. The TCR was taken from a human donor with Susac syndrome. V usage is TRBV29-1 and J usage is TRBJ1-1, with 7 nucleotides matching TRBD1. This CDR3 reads CSVGTAATEAFF. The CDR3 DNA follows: TGCAGCGTCGGGACAGCGGCCACTGAAGCTTTCTTT. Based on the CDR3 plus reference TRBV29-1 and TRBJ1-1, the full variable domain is SAVISQKPSRDICQRGTSLTIQCQVDSQVTMMFWYRQQPGQSLTLIATANQGSEATYESGFVIDKFPISRPNLTFSTLTVSNMSPEDSSIYLCSVGTAATEAFFGQGTRLTVV.